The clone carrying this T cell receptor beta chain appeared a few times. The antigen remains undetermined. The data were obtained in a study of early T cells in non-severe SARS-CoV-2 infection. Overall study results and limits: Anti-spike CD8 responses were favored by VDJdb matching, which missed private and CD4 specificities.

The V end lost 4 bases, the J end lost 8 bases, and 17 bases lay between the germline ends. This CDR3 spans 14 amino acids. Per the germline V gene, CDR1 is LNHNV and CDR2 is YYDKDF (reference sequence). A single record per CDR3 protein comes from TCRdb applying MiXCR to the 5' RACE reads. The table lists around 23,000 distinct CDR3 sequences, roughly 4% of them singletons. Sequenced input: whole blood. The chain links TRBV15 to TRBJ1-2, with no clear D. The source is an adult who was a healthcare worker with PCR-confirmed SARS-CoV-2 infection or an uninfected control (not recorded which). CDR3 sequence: CATSNGPQVGGYTF. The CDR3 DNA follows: TGTGCCACCAGCAACGGACCCCAAGTGGGCGGCTACACCTTC.